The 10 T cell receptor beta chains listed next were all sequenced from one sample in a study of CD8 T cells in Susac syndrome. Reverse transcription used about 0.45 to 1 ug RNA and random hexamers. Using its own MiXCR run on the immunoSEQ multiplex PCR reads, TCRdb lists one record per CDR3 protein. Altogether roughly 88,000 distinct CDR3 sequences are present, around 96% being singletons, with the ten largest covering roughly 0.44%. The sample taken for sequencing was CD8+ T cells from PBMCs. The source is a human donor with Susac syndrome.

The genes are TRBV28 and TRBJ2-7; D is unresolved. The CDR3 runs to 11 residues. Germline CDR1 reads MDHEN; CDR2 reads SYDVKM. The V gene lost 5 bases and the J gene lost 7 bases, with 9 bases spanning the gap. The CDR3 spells CASSPADEQYF. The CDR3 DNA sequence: TGTGCCAGCAGTCCCGCTGATGAGCAGTACTTC.

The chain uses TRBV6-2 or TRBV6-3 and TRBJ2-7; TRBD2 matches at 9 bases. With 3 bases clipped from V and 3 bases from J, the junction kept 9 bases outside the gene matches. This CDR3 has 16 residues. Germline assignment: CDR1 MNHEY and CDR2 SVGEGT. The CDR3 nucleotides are TGTGCCAGCAGTTATTCGGGTAGCGGGAGAGGCTACGAGCAGTACTTC. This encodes CASSYSGSGRGYEQYF.

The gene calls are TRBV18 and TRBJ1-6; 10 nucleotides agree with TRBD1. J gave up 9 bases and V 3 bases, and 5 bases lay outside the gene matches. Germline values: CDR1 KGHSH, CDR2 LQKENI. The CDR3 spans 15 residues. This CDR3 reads CASSPPGQGSSPLHF. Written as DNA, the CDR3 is TGTGCCAGCTCACCGCCGGGACAGGGGTCTTCACCCCTCCACTTT.

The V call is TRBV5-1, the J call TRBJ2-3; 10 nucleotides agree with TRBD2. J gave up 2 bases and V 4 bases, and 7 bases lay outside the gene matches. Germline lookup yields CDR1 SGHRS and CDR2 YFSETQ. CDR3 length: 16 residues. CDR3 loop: CASSLGLAEVTDTQYF. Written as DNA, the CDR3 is TGCGCCAGCAGCCTCGGACTAGCGGAAGTCACAGATACGCAGTATTTT.

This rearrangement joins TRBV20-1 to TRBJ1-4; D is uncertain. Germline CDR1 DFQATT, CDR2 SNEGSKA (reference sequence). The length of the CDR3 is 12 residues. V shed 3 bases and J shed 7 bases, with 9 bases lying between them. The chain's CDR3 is CSARLRAEKLFF. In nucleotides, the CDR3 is TGCAGTGCTAGGTTACGGGCTGAAAAACTGTTTTTT.

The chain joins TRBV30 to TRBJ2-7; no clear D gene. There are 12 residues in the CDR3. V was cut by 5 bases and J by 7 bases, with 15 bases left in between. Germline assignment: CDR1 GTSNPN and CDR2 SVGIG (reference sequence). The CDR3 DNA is TGTGCCTGGGGCGACCCGGCTCGGGAGCAGTACTTC. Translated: CAWGDPAREQYF.

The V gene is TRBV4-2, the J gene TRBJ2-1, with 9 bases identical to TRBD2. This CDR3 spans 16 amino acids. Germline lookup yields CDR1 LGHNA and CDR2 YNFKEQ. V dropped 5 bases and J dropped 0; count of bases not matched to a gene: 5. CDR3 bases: TGTGCCAGCAGCGGGACTAGCAGCCGCTCCTACAATGAGCAGTTCTTC. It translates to CASSGTSSRSYNEQFF.

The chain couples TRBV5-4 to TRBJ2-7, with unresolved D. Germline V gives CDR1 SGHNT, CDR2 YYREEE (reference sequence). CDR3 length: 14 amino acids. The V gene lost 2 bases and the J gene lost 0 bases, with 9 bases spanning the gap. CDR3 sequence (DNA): TGTGCCAGCAGCTTCGCAGGAACCTCCTACGAGCAGTACTTC. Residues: CASSFAGTSYEQYF.

CDR3 nucleotides: TGTGCCAGCAGCTTAGGCGCAGCGGCCTACGAGCAGTACTTC. Translation: CASSLGAAAYEQYF. The chain is built from TRBV27 and TRBJ2-7; D is possibly TRBD2 (5 bases). The CDR3 extends over 14 amino acids. CDR1 MNHEY and CDR2 SMNVEV come from the germline V gene (reference sequence). V lost 6 bases to trimming and J lost 2 bases, with 14 bases between them.

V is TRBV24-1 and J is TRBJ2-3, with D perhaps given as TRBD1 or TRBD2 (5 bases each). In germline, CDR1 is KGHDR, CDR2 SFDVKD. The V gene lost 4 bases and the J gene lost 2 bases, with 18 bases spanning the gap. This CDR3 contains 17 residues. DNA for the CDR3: TGTGCCACCAGTGACCCGCTGGGGGAGCTAAACACAGATACGCAGTATTTT. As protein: CATSDPLGELNTDTQYF.